This TCR beta chain was profiled in a study of response to subunit inactivated influenza vaccine. Study observations and caveats: That few new T cells are recruited by each seasonal influenza vaccination was the authors' suggestion.

From the RT-PCR reads, TCRdb called clonotypes with MiXCR, one entry per CDR3 protein. The repertoire holds hundreds of thousands of distinct CDR3 sequences, with about 18% as singletons. The germline V and J ends were trimmed by 4 bases and 6 bases, with 16 bases remaining between them. Germline V gives CDR1 SGHTA, CDR2 FQGNSA. The CDR3 is made up of 14 amino acids. This clonotype was recorded at least ten times. The target antigen is unknown. The receptor's source is a man aged 50 to 59 who received an inactivated influenza vaccine. This specimen consisted of PBMCs from blood, obtained 5 days after vaccination. V gene TRBV7-2 combines with J gene TRBJ2-7; D is unresolved. CDR3 coding DNA: TGTGCCAGCAGCTGGGGTGCTGAGGAGAGCGAGCAGTACTTC. It specifies CASSWGAEESEQYF.